This TCR beta chain is from a study of blood T cell repertoires in COVID-19. Looking at the study overall: The samples span acute and convalescent COVID-19 from the United States, Italy and Spain.

After removal of 2 bases from V and 6 bases from J, the junction contained 4 bases not matched to a gene. Germline V lookup: CDR1 MDHEN, CDR2 SYDVKM. This CDR3 spans 15 amino acids. Those enrolled in Seattle joined during active infection and were followed longitudinally afterward. The protocol was immunoSEQ multiplex PCR, while the TCRdb copy is restricted to in-frame clones and leaves out a portion. The sample contains more than 200,000 clones, more than 85% of which appear only once. The sequence was obtained from a woman aged 60-75 years with COVID-19, enrolled during active disease. Sequenced material: peripheral blood. The rearrangement uses TRBV28 and TRBJ1-4; 9 positions match TRBD1. The CDR3 coding sequence is TGTGCCAGCAGTTTAGAGACAGGGGGGTATGAAAAACTGTTTTTT. Encoded protein: CASSLETGGYEKLFF.